The rows below give T cell receptor beta chains drawn from one sample of a study of shared clonotypes between healthy human individuals. Repertoires were generated with immunoSEQ multiplex PCR, while TCRdb's copy carries only in-frame clones and drops some. Among around 300,000 clones listed, around 87% were seen once. Sequenced material: memory CD8+ T cells sorted from blood. Every receptor here comes from a man aged 18 to 29 in good health. The conserved cysteine and the conserved F or W are not part of the CDR3 here. Clone size is not always given. Where it is, it says once, few, many or a class for expanded clones.

>TRBV28|.|14
ASSPGLGVVTGELF
>TRBV29-1|.|14
SVEDPNTGTAYGYT
>TRBV28|.|11
ASRGLPSYEQY
>TRBV28|once|15
ASQMGRWEEQYETQY
>TRBV7-7|.|15
ASSLVSPGTAKNIQY
>TRBV27|.|11
ASSFDPGPGAF
>TRBV14|.|15
ASSLLNRPDASYGYT
>TRBV5-1|.|15
ASSLDRESPYNSPLH
>TRBV6-5|.|11
ASSNGDRDEQF
>TRBV7-9|.|11
ASRDTNAYEQY
>TRBV7-6|.|13
ASSFPSGGNYEQY
>TRBV19|.|11
ASSIHRVTEAF
>TRBV27|.|13
ASLPSSGGAGEQY
>TRBV9|many|14
ASSVGGTVSYNEQF
>TRBV5-6|once|12
ASSWGTGANEQY
>TRBV7-9|once|12
ASSDLDRDNEQF
>TRBV29-1|.|13
SVEGETRGTDTQY
>TRBV19|.|11
ASRRGRNQPQH
>TRBV7-8|.|14
ASSLVGLAGTYEQY
>TRBV6-5|.|14
ASSYTQRESPDTQY
>TRBV6-1|.|13
ASSDEVARIDTQY
>TRBV4-2|.|11
ASSQGQGYIQY
>TRBV27|.|11
ASSTQGLYEQY
>TRBV30|.|12
ALKGPLFDSPLH
>TRBV7-9|.|13
ASSLASGTRNEQY
>TRBV9|.|14
ASSEEGTPRTYEQY
>TRBV6-1|.|11
ASSDRAATEAF
>TRBV4-1|.|15
ASSHHRLGGGTETQY
>TRBV27|once|13
ASTPSRARTDTQY
>TRBV9|.|12
ASSVSPVNTEAF
>TRBV12-2|.|17
ASRAALGTSGRPQETQY
>TRBV27|.|14
ASSPSAGNMNTEAF
>TRBV9|.|12
ASSLSGGIYEQY